Presented here are 28 T cell receptor beta chains from one specimen sequenced in a study of blood T cell repertoires in COVID-19. Repertoires were generated with immunoSEQ multiplex PCR, while TCRdb's copy carries only in-frame clones and drops some. The data contain approximately 210,000 clones, about 90% of them seen just once; the ten biggest clones take up around 1.2%. Sequenced input: peripheral blood. These receptors all stem from a man under 40 with acute or convalescent COVID-19.

This clone has only one observation. The chain combines TRBV18 with TRBJ2-5; maybe TRBD2 (5 bases). Germline assignment: CDR1 KGHSH and CDR2 LQKENI. V dropped 6 bases and J dropped 2 bases, with 10 bases sitting between them. This CDR3 contains 13 residues. CDR3 protein: CASSLLVQETQYF. Here the CDR3 DNA reads TGTGCCAGCTCCTTACTAGTACAAGAGACCCAGTACTTC.

The chain is built from TRBV11-2 and TRBJ2-1; maybe TRBD2 (6 bases). This CDR3 comprises 15 residues. Germline CDR1 SGHAT, CDR2 FQNNGV. V dropped 5 bases and J dropped 7 bases, with 18 bases sitting between them. For the CDR3, the DNA is TGTGCCAGCAGCCGCTGGGAAGGAGGAGGGAATGAGCAGTTCTTC. It specifies CASSRWEGGGNEQFF.

Only one count was recorded for this clone. The chain couples TRBV6-6 to TRBJ1-1; possibly TRBD1 for D (5 bases). The V end was cut by 5 bases, the J end by 5 bases, with 9 bases between. The CDR3 is 12 amino acids. Germline V CDR1 and CDR2: MNHNY, SVGAGI (reference sequence). CDR3 loop: CASSLQGTEAFF. The CDR3 DNA sequence: TGTGCCAGCAGTCTGCAGGGAACTGAAGCTTTCTTT.

The rearrangement links TRBV11-2 to TRBJ1-1; D remains unclear. Germline CDR1 and CDR2: SGHAT and FQNNGV. This CDR3 contains 13 residues. V was cut by 1 base and J by 1 base, with 4 bases left in between. The DNA of the CDR3 is TGTGCCAGCAGCTTAGGTAGGAACACTGAAGCTTTCTTT. Its protein product is CASSLGRNTEAFF. Complete variable domain (other parts from reference TRBV11-2 and TRBJ1-1): EAGVAQSPRYKIIEKRQSVAFWCNPISGHATLYWYQQILGQGPKLLIQFQNNGVVDDSQLPKDRFSAERLKGVDSTLKIQPAKLEDSAVYLCASSLGRNTEAFFGQGTRLTVV.

This chain links TRBV4-1 with TRBJ2-7; tentative D call: TRBD1 (5 bases). The V gene lost 1 base and the J gene lost 3 bases, with 13 bases spanning the gap. CDR1 is MGHRA, CDR2 YSYEKL, per germline. The CDR3 sequence is 15 residues long. Here the CDR3 reads CASSQVQAKGYEQYF. The DNA of the CDR3 is TGCGCCAGCAGCCAAGTACAGGCCAAGGGCTACGAGCAGTACTTC.

The CDR3 sequence is CASSVGPSGVGSSGNTIYF. The CDR3, as DNA: TGTGCCAGCAGCGTAGGCCCCTCAGGGGTGGGGAGCTCTGGAAACACCATATATTTT. V usage is TRBV9 and J usage is TRBJ1-3, with D possibly matching TRBD1 (6 bases). Deletions cut 0 bases from V and 0 bases from J, with 19 bases between. The CDR3 is 19 residues long. Germline V lookup: CDR1 SGDLS, CDR2 YYNGEE.

The chain joins TRBV20-1 to TRBJ2-2; TRBD2 matches at 8 bases. Germline-derived CDR1 and CDR2 are DFQATT and SNEGSKA (reference sequence). CDR3 length: 14 residues. The V and J ends lost 6 bases and 2 bases, in that order; junction bases with no gene match: 5. The CDR3 is CSASSGTNTGELFF. The CDR3 coding sequence is TGCAGTGCGAGTAGCGGGACAAACACCGGGGAGCTGTTTTTT.

V is TRBV19 and J is TRBJ1-5; D is perhaps TRBD1 (6 bases). Trimming cost V 7 bases and J 1 base, with 14 bases left between them. Germline CDR1 LNHDA, CDR2 SQIVND (reference sequence). This CDR3 comprises 15 residues. CDR3 in amino acids: CASNPSRGSNQPQHF. The CDR3 region has the DNA TGTGCCAGTAACCCGAGTAGGGGGAGCAATCAGCCCCAGCATTTT.

This clone was detected once. The chain couples TRBV6-6 to TRBJ1-1, with D possibly matching TRBD1 (5 bases). The CDR3 totals 13 residues. Germline assignment: CDR1 MNHNY and CDR2 SVGAGI (reference sequence). Trimming shortened V by 4 bases and J by 5 bases, and 11 bases separated the two germline ends. The CDR3 loop reads CASSSRGETEAFF. CDR3 DNA: TGTGCCAGCAGTTCTAGGGGTGAAACTGAAGCTTTCTTT.

The chain employs TRBV6-1 and TRBJ1-1; no clear D. CDR3 length: 17 residues. Germline CDR1 MNHNS, CDR2 SASEGT. Trimming pared 0 bases from V and 7 bases from J, leaving 21 bases between. CDR3 amino acids: CASSEARLMRARSEAFF. CDR3 bases: TGTGCCAGCAGTGAAGCGCGTCTAATGAGGGCGCGTAGTGAAGCTTTCTTT.

The chain is built from TRBV7-3 and TRBJ2-1; TRBD1 agrees at 12 bases. CDR1 is SGHTA and CDR2 is FQGTGA in the germline V gene. With V trimmed by 5 bases and J by 8 bases, 7 bases remained unmatched. The CDR3 sequence is 15 residues long. The CDR3 nucleotides are TGTGCCAGCAGCGAGGGACAGGGGGCGTTGGATGAGCAGTTCTTC. It codes for CASSEGQGALDEQFF. The full variable domain, completed using reference TRBV7-3 and TRBJ2-1, is GAGVSQTPSNKVTEKGKYVELRCDPISGHTALYWYRQSLGQGPEFLIYFQGTGAADDSGLPNDRFFAVRPEGSVSTLKIQRTERGDSAVYLCASSEGQGALDEQFFGPGTRLTVL.

The gene calls are TRBV5-1 and TRBJ2-7, with D unclear. This CDR3 has 13 amino acids. Trimming removed 5 bases from V and 2 bases from J, with 11 bases in between. In germline, CDR1 is SGHRS, CDR2 YFSETQ. CDR3 nucleotides: TGCGCCAGCAGATATAGCCCCACCTACGAGCAGTACTTC. As protein: CASRYSPTYEQYF.

This clone was observed once. V and J are TRBV28 and TRBJ1-2, with D hard to call. Trimming removed 2 bases at V and 6 bases at J, with 10 bases between. This CDR3 is 13 amino acids long. Germline V lookup: CDR1 MDHEN, CDR2 SYDVKM. The CDR3 DNA reads as TGTGCCAGCAGTTTAATCAGCCGGGATGGCTACACCTTC. As protein: CASSLISRDGYTF.

This chain uses TRBV9 with TRBJ2-5; 11 nucleotides agree with TRBD2. The V gene's germline CDR1 is SGDLS and CDR2 YYNGEE. The CDR3 sequence is 16 residues long. The V gene end was trimmed by 0 bases and the J gene end by 5 bases; junction bases not matched to a gene: 6. The CDR3 DNA sequence: TGTGCCAGCAGCGTAGGAACTAGCGGGAGTAAGGAGACCCAGTACTTC. Residues: CASSVGTSGSKETQYF.

This chain uses TRBV30 with TRBJ2-7; TRBD1 is a possible D gene (6 bases). Germline V CDR1 and CDR2: GTSNPN, SVGIG (reference sequence). The CDR3 is 14 residues long. Trimming shortened V by 1 base and J by 4 bases, and 14 bases separated the two germline ends. The CDR3 here is CAWSGQDPGYEQYF. The CDR3 DNA sequence: TGTGCCTGGAGTGGACAGGACCCCGGGTACGAGCAGTACTTC.

The CDR3 coding sequence is TGTGCCACCAGCAGAGATCTCTCAGGGACAGGGGTAGGAAAACTGTTTTTT. The encoded protein is CATSRDLSGTGVGKLFF. The genes are TRBV15 and TRBJ1-4, with TRBD1 identical over 10 bases. The CDR3 consists of 17 residues. V gave up 0 bases and J gave up 10 bases; unmatched junction bases: 11. CDR1 LNHNV and CDR2 YYDKDF come from the germline V gene (reference sequence).

A few counts support this clone. V gene TRBV27 combines with J gene TRBJ1-4, with TRBD1 as a possible D gene (6 bases). The CDR3 sequence is 17 residues long. The V gene lost 5 bases and the J gene lost 5 bases, with 21 bases spanning the gap. Per the germline V gene, CDR1 is MNHEY and CDR2 is SMNVEV (reference sequence). The CDR3 DNA reads as TGTGCCAGCAGTGAAGGCTCTGGGGGGGGCCCAAATGAAAAACTGTTTTTT. Translating it yields CASSEGSGGGPNEKLFF.

The V call is TRBV19, the J call TRBJ2-2; 7 bases line up with TRBD2. Germline V gene data show CDR1 as LNHDA and CDR2 as SQIVND (reference sequence). The CDR3 is 15 amino acids. V lost 2 bases, J lost 4 bases, and 4 bases stayed unmatched. CDR3 loop: CASSISGAGTGELFF. CDR3 bases: TGTGCCAGTAGTATAAGCGGGGCGGGCACCGGGGAGCTGTTTTTT.

V and J are TRBV18 and TRBJ2-1; D call uncertain. The ends were cut back, 2 bases at V and 5 bases at J, with 7 bases in the middle. The V gene's germline CDR1 is KGHSH and CDR2 LQKENI. This CDR3 has 13 residues. The CDR3: CASSPSSDNEQFF. CDR3 sequence (DNA): TGTGCCAGCTCACCATCGAGTGACAATGAGCAGTTCTTC.

The chain employs TRBV12-5 and TRBJ1-2, with D hard to call. Germline CDR1 and CDR2: LGHNT and FRNRAP. Trimming removed 5 bases from V and 0 bases from J, with 7 bases in between. The CDR3 length is 13 residues. Here the CDR3 DNA reads TGTGCTAGTGGTCCCGGTACTAACTATGGCTACACCTTC. It yields the protein CASGPGTNYGYTF. Full variable domain (outside the CDR3, taken from reference TRBV12-5 and TRBJ1-2): DARVTQTPRHKVTEMGQEVTMRCQPILGHNTVFWYRQTMMQGLELLAYFRNRAPLDDSGMPKDRFSAEMPDATLATLKIQPSEPRDSAVYFCASGPGTNYGYTFGSGTRLTVV.

In nucleotides, the CDR3 is TGTGCCTGGTCGACAGGCATCCCGGATACGCAGTATTTT. This sequence encodes CAWSTGIPDTQYF. The gene calls are TRBV30 and TRBJ2-3; a possible D gene is TRBD1 (6 bases). Germline-derived CDR1 and CDR2 are GTSNPN and SVGIG (reference sequence). The CDR3 consists of 13 residues. V lost 5 bases to trimming and J lost 6 bases, with 15 bases between them.

The chain has TRBV10-1 and TRBJ2-5; 7 bases match TRBD1. V lost 5 bases and J lost 4; bases outside the gene matches: 4. CDR1 WNHNN and CDR2 SYGVQD come from the germline V gene (reference sequence). This CDR3 has 13 residues. The CDR3 sequence: CASSKTGSETQYF. The CDR3 coding sequence is TGCGCCAGCAGTAAGACAGGGTCAGAGACCCAGTACTTC.

The genes are TRBV18 and TRBJ1-1, with D maybe TRBD1 (6 bases). The germline V gene encodes CDR1 KGHSH and CDR2 LQKENI. The CDR3 runs to 17 residues. The V end lost 3 bases, the J end lost 2 bases, and 19 bases lay between the germline ends. CDR3 sequence: CASSPLTGSGGNTEAFF. CDR3 bases: TGTGCCAGCTCACCTTTAACAGGGTCGGGGGGAAACACTGAAGCTTTCTTT.

The CDR3 DNA follows: TGTGCCACCAGTGACTCGCGGTCCAACAATGAGCAGTTCTTC. This sequence encodes CATSDSRSNNEQFF. This chain uses TRBV24-1 with TRBJ2-1; D remains ambiguous. Germline assignment: CDR1 KGHDR and CDR2 SFDVKD. The CDR3 has 14 amino acids. Trimming stripped 4 bases from V and 5 bases from J, with 11 bases between.

The chain has TRBV19 and TRBJ2-1; 7 bases are a match to TRBD1. CDR1 is LNHDA and CDR2 is SQIVND in the germline V gene (reference sequence). V lost 10 bases, J lost 7 bases, and 4 bases stayed unmatched. The length of the CDR3 is 11 residues. The CDR3: CATETGNEQFF. The CDR3 DNA reads as TGTGCCACCGAGACAGGGAATGAGCAGTTCTTC.

The chain carries TRBV19 and TRBJ2-7, with TRBD2 matching over 7 bases. Unmatched junction bases numbered 0, after V lost 4 bases and J lost 0 bases. The V gene's germline CDR1 is LNHDA and CDR2 SQIVND (reference sequence). The CDR3 consists of 13 residues. CDR3 sequence reads: CASSRDYSYEQYF. CDR3 nucleotides: TGTGCCAGTAGTAGGGACTACTCCTACGAGCAGTACTTC. Full variable domain (rest looked up from reference TRBV19 and TRBJ2-7): DGGITQSPKYLFRKEGQNVTLSCEQNLNHDAMYWYRQDPGQGLRLIYYSQIVNDFQKGDIAEGYSVSREKKESFPLTVTSAQKNPTAFYLCASSRDYSYEQYFGPGTRLTVT.

The chain is built from TRBV6-5 and TRBJ1-1; TRBD1 matches 8 bases. V gave up 6 bases and J gave up 1 base; unmatched junction bases: 4. The germline V gene encodes CDR1 MNHEY and CDR2 SVGAGI. This CDR3 comprises 14 residues. The CDR3 coding sequence is TGTGCCAGCAGGGCAGGGACAGGGAACACTGAAGCTTTCTTT. As protein: CASRAGTGNTEAFF.

The chain carries TRBV7-9 and TRBJ1-4, with 8 nucleotides matching TRBD1. Per germline, CDR1 SEHNR and CDR2 FQNEAQ (reference sequence). This CDR3 contains 15 residues. V shed 5 bases, J shed 12 bases, and the junction held 14 bases outside the gene matches. CDR3 sequence: CASSTRDRGAQELFF. The CDR3 region has the DNA TGTGCCAGCAGCACCCGAGACAGGGGCGCGCAGGAACTGTTTTTT.